This entry lists 20 T cell receptor beta chains sequenced from one sample in a study of blood T cell repertoires in COVID-19. Profiling relied on immunoSEQ multiplex PCR, and the TCRdb table lists in-frame clones only, not all of them. The sample lists over 40,000 clones; 92% were seen once. The sample was peripheral blood. All receptors come from a human donor in a cohort sampled during active COVID-19.

V gene TRBV7-9 combines with J gene TRBJ1-2; unclear D gene. The V gene's germline CDR1 is SEHNR and CDR2 FQNEAQ (reference sequence). There are 18 residues in the CDR3. Trimming took 5 bases from V and 3 from J, leaving 25 bases between them. Here the CDR3 DNA reads TGTGCCAGCAGCCCACGGGGTATAGGGTTTACTTCTTACTATGGCTACACCTTC. Translation gives CASSPRGIGFTSYYGYTF.

In this sample, this clone turned up once. The chain uses TRBV29-1 and TRBJ1-2; the match to TRBD1 covers 9 bases. CDR1 is SQVTM and CDR2 is ANQGSEA in the germline V gene. The CDR3 contains 12 residues. Trimming cost V 5 bases and J 7 bases; bases outside gene matches: 5. The CDR3 DNA reads TGCAGCGTTCGGGACAGGGTCCCTGGCTACACCTTC. Protein: CSVRDRVPGYTF.

The chain combines TRBV3-1 (or the pseudogene TRBV3-2) with TRBJ1-4; the match to TRBD1 covers 8 bases. V dropped 1 base and J dropped 13; count of bases not matched to a gene: 8. This CDR3 has 14 residues. The V gene's germline CDR1 is LGHDT and CDR2 YNNKEL (reference sequence). CDR3 DNA sequence: TGTGCCAGCAGCCAAGGGACAGGGCCCATCGGACTGTTTTTT. Its protein is CASSQGTGPIGLFF.

This clone was counted once. CDR3 amino acids: CASSTETPTGEKLFF. The CDR3 DNA is TGCGCCAGCAGCACGGAGACCCCGACGGGTGAAAAACTGTTTTTT. The chain is built from TRBV5-1 and TRBJ1-4; no clear D. This CDR3 comprises 15 residues. Germline lookup yields CDR1 SGHRS and CDR2 YFSETQ. The ends were cut back, 4 bases at V and 7 bases at J, with 17 bases in the middle.

CDR3 in amino acids: CASSPPVSQGTYEQYF. The DNA of the CDR3 is TGTGCCAGCTCACCACCAGTGAGCCAGGGAACCTACGAGCAGTACTTC. The genes are TRBV18 and TRBJ2-7, with a weak D call TRBD1 (5 bases). The CDR3 has 16 residues. Looked up from germline, CDR1 is KGHSH and CDR2 is LQKENI. Trimming shortened V by 0 bases and J by 2 bases, and 14 bases separated the two germline ends.

This clone was observed once. The rearrangement uses TRBV20-1 and TRBJ2-1; 8 bases align to TRBD2. The CDR3 has 15 residues. The J segment lost 7 bases and the V segment lost 3 bases, leaving 11 bases of the junction unmatched. Germline V gives CDR1 DFQATT, CDR2 SNEGSKA (reference sequence). CDR3 nucleotides: TGCAGTGCTAGTACCCCGGGACTAGGTCGAAATGAGCAGTTCTTC. Translation: CSASTPGLGRNEQFF.

A single count supports this clone. The V gene is TRBV12-3 or TRBV12-4, the J gene TRBJ1-1, with 8 bases that match TRBD1. This CDR3 is 13 amino acids long. With 7 bases clipped from V and 8 bases from J, the junction kept 9 bases outside the gene matches. The CDR3 is CASTPGQGSEAFF. Here the CDR3 DNA reads TGTGCCAGCACCCCCGGACAGGGTAGCGAAGCTTTCTTT.

This clone was seen only once. The V call is TRBV11-2, the J call TRBJ2-5; 10 bases are a match to TRBD2. With 5 bases clipped from V and 5 bases from J, the junction kept 14 bases outside the gene matches. Germline V gene data show CDR1 as SGHAT and CDR2 as FQNNGV. This CDR3 region has 17 residues. CDR3 nucleotide sequence: TGTGCCAGCAGCCCTAATCCGCAGCGGGGGGGCCGTGAGACCCAGTACTTC. Translating gives CASSPNPQRGGRETQYF.

The chain combines TRBV6-4 with TRBJ2-3, with 11 nucleotides matching TRBD1. The germline V gene encodes CDR1 MRHNA and CDR2 SNTAGT. The CDR3 spans 14 residues. J gave up 7 bases and V 3 bases, and 3 bases lay outside the gene matches. CDR3 sequence: CASSEGQGVYTQYF. The CDR3, as DNA: TGTGCCAGCAGTGAGGGACAGGGGGTGTATACGCAGTATTTT.

The chain employs TRBV4-1 and TRBJ1-5; a possible D gene is TRBD1 (6 bases). This CDR3 spans 17 amino acids. V lost 0 bases to trimming and J lost 2 bases, with 14 bases between them. CDR1 and CDR2 from the germline V gene are MGHRA and YSYEKL. The CDR3 is CASSQDEGTRRNQPQHF. CDR3 sequence (DNA): TGCGCCAGCAGCCAAGATGAAGGGACACGTCGCAATCAGCCCCAGCATTTT.

J is TRBJ1-1 and V is TRBV9; 9 nucleotides line up with TRBD1. Per germline, CDR1 SGDLS and CDR2 YYNGEE. Germline trimming cut 4 bases from V and 4 bases from J; bases unmatched to any gene: 8. This CDR3 region has 15 residues. The CDR3 DNA is TGTGCCAGCAGCCCTCGACAGGGGGATGGCACTGAAGCTTTCTTT. Translating it yields CASSPRQGDGTEAFF.

This clone was counted a few times. V gene TRBV2 combines with J gene TRBJ2-7, with D perhaps matching TRBD2 (6 bases). Germline-derived CDR1 and CDR2 are SNHLY and FYNNEI. The V end was cut by 4 bases, the J end by 3 bases, with 10 bases between. The CDR3 sequence is 13 residues long. The chain's CDR3 is CASSGGALYEQYF. CDR3 nucleotides: TGTGCCAGCAGTGGCGGGGCCCTCTACGAGCAGTACTTC.

The chain has TRBV7-2 and TRBJ2-7; 8 nucleotides align to TRBD2. The CDR3 length is 15 residues. Trimming took 6 bases from V and 3 from J; bases not matched to a gene: 10. Looked up from germline, CDR1 is SGHTA and CDR2 is FQGNSA. The CDR3 DNA reads as TGTGCCAGCAGTCGTGATCGGGGGGGCCTCTACGAGCAGTACTTC. It translates to CASSRDRGGLYEQYF. Together with reference TRBV7-2 and TRBJ2-7, the CDR3 gives the full variable domain: GAGVSQSPSNKVTEKGKDVELRCDPISGHTALYWYRQSLGQGLEFLIYFQGNSAPDKSGLPSDRFSAERTGGSVSTLTIQRTQQEDSAVYLCASSRDRGGLYEQYFGPGTRLTVT.

The chain joins TRBV15 to TRBJ1-2; TRBD1 might be the D (6 bases). This CDR3 region has 12 residues. Trimming took 0 bases from V and 11 from J, leaving 10 bases between them. Germline-derived CDR1 and CDR2 are LNHNV and YYDKDF (reference sequence). CDR3 coding DNA: TGTGCCACCAGCAGAGAGGGGGCTAGTTACACCTTC. Residues: CATSREGASYTF. The variable domain in full, with the rest retrieved from reference TRBV15 and TRBJ1-2, is DAMVIQNPRYQVTQFGKPVTLSCSQTLNHNVMYWYQQKSSQAPKLLFHYYDKDFNNEADTPDNFQSRRPNTSFCFLDIRSPGLGDTAMYLCATSREGASYTFGSGTRLTVV.

V and J are TRBV7-8 and TRBJ2-3; D not resolved. Germline CDR1 SGHVS, CDR2 FQNEAQ. With 5 bases removed from V and 1 base from J, the gap between germline ends came to 13 bases. The CDR3 totals 15 residues. As DNA, the CDR3 is TGTGCCAGCAGCCTATCTCCGCTAGGCACAGATACGCAGTATTTT. Translating it yields CASSLSPLGTDTQYF.

The chain is built from TRBV28 and TRBJ1-6; D may be TRBD1 (5 bases). This CDR3 comprises 15 residues. Germline V gene lookup returns CDR1 MDHEN and CDR2 SYDVKM. Trimming cost V 10 bases and J 4 bases, with 17 bases left between them. The CDR3, as DNA: TGTGCCAATACTGGGGGGGGGTCTTATAATTCACCCCTCCACTTT. Amino acid sequence: CANTGGGSYNSPLHF.

J is TRBJ1-4 and V is TRBV7-9; 9 nucleotides agree with TRBD1. The CDR3 totals 16 residues. Germline V gene lookup returns CDR1 SEHNR and CDR2 FQNEAQ (reference sequence). Unmatched junction bases numbered 12, after V lost 5 bases and J lost 8 bases. For the CDR3, the DNA is TGTGCCAGCAGCATCGGGGCCGGGACAGGGCCCGAAAAACTGTTTTTT. Translating it yields CASSIGAGTGPEKLFF. Full variable domain (rest looked up from reference TRBV7-9 and TRBJ1-4): DTGVSQNPRHKITKRGQNVTFRCDPISEHNRLYWYRQTLGQGPEFLTYFQNEAQLEKSRLLSDRFSAERPKGSFSTLEIQRTEQGDSAMYLCASSIGAGTGPEKLFFGSGTQLSVL.

The genes are TRBV18 and TRBJ1-1, with D unresolved. V shed 8 bases and J shed 8 bases, with 15 bases lying between them. Germline V CDR1 and CDR2: KGHSH, LQKENI. This CDR3 region has 12 residues. In nucleotides, the CDR3 is TGTGCCAGCGGACTCAGGTTACAAGAAGCTTTCTTT. It codes for CASGLRLQEAFF. The whole variable domain, remainder taken from reference TRBV18 and TRBJ1-1, is NAGVMQNPRHLVRRRGQEARLRCSPMKGHSHVYWYRQLPEEGLKFMVYLQKENIIDESGMPKERFSAEFPKEGPSILRIQQVVRGDSAAYFCASGLRLQEAFFGQGTRLTVV.

The rearrangement uses TRBV7-2 and TRBJ2-7; 8 nucleotides line up with TRBD1. Trimming cost V 5 bases and J 4 bases; bases outside gene matches: 7. The CDR3 contains 14 residues. CDR1 SGHTA and CDR2 FQGNSA come from the germline V gene. This CDR3 is CASSPRGQGYEQYF. CDR3 coding DNA: TGTGCCAGCAGCCCCAGGGGGCAGGGGTACGAGCAGTACTTC.

J is TRBJ1-1 and V is TRBV7-9, with D tentatively TRBD1 (5 bases). CDR1 and CDR2 (germline): SEHNR, FQNEAQ (reference sequence). V was pared by 4 bases and J by 1 base, with 16 bases between. The CDR3 consists of 16 residues. The CDR3: CASSWGVGVTNTEAFF. Written as DNA, the CDR3 is TGTGCCAGCAGCTGGGGGGTAGGGGTTACGAACACTGAAGCTTTCTTT.